These T cell receptor beta chains were read from a single sample in a study of tumor-infiltrating lymphocytes in primary liver carcinoma. TCRdb itself ran the multiplex PCR reads through MiXCR, one entry per CDR3 protein. The table records 120,000 or so distinct CDR3 sequences, around 62% of them present only once. The sample consisted of liver tumor tissue from sampling region 1. These receptors originate from a woman aged 55-69 years with primary liver carcinoma and hepatitis B virus infection. Both conserved end residues are part of each CDR3. A D gene is named only where the DNA matches it firmly. The listing skips clone size in some rows; elsewhere it reads once, few, many or a size class.

d_gene: TRBD2
j_gene: TRBJ2-7
len: 15
abundance: .
v_gene: TRBV11-2
CDR3aa: CTNSLGGSGSYEQYF
CDR3nt: TGTACCAACAGCTTAGGGGGTAGCGGGAGCTACGAGCAGTACTTC

d_gene: TRBD2
j_gene: TRBJ2-1
len: 17
abundance: .
v_gene: TRBV11-2
CDR3aa: CASRRRLAGGPGDEQLF
CDR3nt: TGTGCCAGCCGCAGGAGACTAGCGGGAGGGCCGGGGGATGAACAGCTCTTC

d_gene: .
j_gene: TRBJ2-3
len: 16
abundance: few
v_gene: TRBV5-4
CDR3aa: CASSLDYRSTTDTQYF
CDR3nt: TGTGCCAGCAGCTTGGACTACAGGAGCACCACAGATACGCAGTATTTT

d_gene: .
j_gene: TRBJ2-3
len: 15
abundance: .
v_gene: TRBV11-3
CDR3aa: CANRRGDRKTDTQYF
CDR3nt: TGTGCCAACAGGCGAGGGGATAGGAAAACAGATACGCAGTATTTT

d_gene: TRBD1
j_gene: TRBJ1-2
len: 15
abundance: many
v_gene: TRBV6-1
CDR3aa: CASSAHRGPNYGYTF
CDR3nt: TGTGCCAGCAGTGCTCACAGGGGGCCCAACTATGGCTACACCTTC

d_gene: TRBD2
j_gene: TRBJ2-7
len: 18
abundance: .
v_gene: TRBV29-1
CDR3aa: CSVEAPENSGRAVGEQYF
CDR3nt: TGCAGCGTTGAAGCCCCCGAGAATAGCGGGAGGGCTGTAGGCGAGCAGTACTTC

d_gene: .
j_gene: TRBJ1-3
len: 13
abundance: many
v_gene: TRBV6-1
CDR3aa: CASSAAQGNTIYF
CDR3nt: TGTGCCAGCAGTGCGGCCCAAGGAAACACCATATATTTT

d_gene: .
j_gene: TRBJ2-6
len: 13
abundance: .
v_gene: TRBV9
CDR3aa: CASSVSGANVLTF
CDR3nt: TGTGCCAGCAGCGTATCTGGGGCCAACGTCCTGACTTTC

d_gene: TRBD2
j_gene: TRBJ2-3
len: 15
abundance: many
v_gene: TRBV29-1
CDR3aa: CSVMSGTSVADTQYF
CDR3nt: TGCAGCGTTATGTCCGGGACTAGCGTCGCAGATACGCAGTATTTT

d_gene: .
j_gene: TRBJ2-2
len: 15
abundance: .
v_gene: TRBV5-1
CDR3aa: CASSLGRTGTGEPFF
CDR3nt: TGCGCCAGCAGCTTGGGTCGGACTGGCACCGGGGAGCCGTTTTTT

d_gene: .
j_gene: TRBJ2-1
len: 11
abundance: once
v_gene: TRBV12-3/TRBV12-4
CDR3aa: CAASGNNEQFF
CDR3nt: TGTGCCGCTAGTGGAAACAATGAGCAGTTCTTC

d_gene: TRBD2
j_gene: TRBJ2-7
len: 15
abundance: many
v_gene: TRBV6-2/TRBV6-3
CDR3aa: CASTSLAGSSYEQYF
CDR3nt: TGTGCCAGCACCTCACTAGCGGGGAGCTCCTACGAGCAGTACTTC

d_gene: .
j_gene: TRBJ2-1
len: 14
abundance: .
v_gene: TRBV30
CDR3aa: CVWSVLSDYNEQFF
CDR3nt: TGTGTCTGGAGTGTACTATCCGACTACAATGAGCAGTTCTTC

d_gene: .
j_gene: TRBJ2-1
len: 15
abundance: few
v_gene: TRBV28
CDR3aa: CASSSSGAVMSEQFF
CDR3nt: TGTGCCAGCAGCTCCTCCGGTGCGGTTATGAGTGAGCAGTTCTTC

d_gene: .
j_gene: TRBJ1-5
len: 14
abundance: .
v_gene: TRBV9
CDR3aa: CASSVGVGNQPQHF
CDR3nt: TGTGCCAGCAGCGTAGGAGTTGGCAATCAGCCCCAGCATTTT

d_gene: .
j_gene: TRBJ2-1
len: 16
abundance: many
v_gene: TRBV14
CDR3aa: CASSHSAVRTNNEQFF
CDR3nt: TGTGCCAGCAGCCACTCCGCGGTCAGGACTAACAATGAGCAGTTCTTC

d_gene: .
j_gene: TRBJ2-3
len: 16
abundance: .
v_gene: TRBV29-1
CDR3aa: CSASFLGGGLRDTQYF
CDR3nt: TGCAGTGCCAGTTTCCTTGGGGGAGGACTAAGAGATACGCAGTATTTT

d_gene: TRBD1
j_gene: TRBJ1-2
len: 13
abundance: .
v_gene: TRBV29-1
CDR3aa: CSVAQGTEDGYTF
CDR3nt: TGCAGCGTTGCACAGGGGACAGAGGATGGCTACACCTTC

d_gene: .
j_gene: TRBJ1-5
len: 12
abundance: .
v_gene: TRBV28
CDR3aa: CASTRPNQPRHF
CDR3nt: TGTGCCAGCACGCGGCCGAATCAGCCCCGGCATTTT

d_gene: TRBD2
j_gene: TRBJ2-1
len: 14
abundance: .
v_gene: TRBV12-3/TRBV12-4
CDR3aa: CASTDQRESNEQSF
CDR3nt: TGTGCCAGTACCGATCAGCGGGAGAGCAATGAGCAGTCCTTC

d_gene: TRBD2
j_gene: TRBJ2-5
len: 16
abundance: .
v_gene: TRBV6-2/TRBV6-3
CDR3aa: CASRTGLVGGWETQYF
CDR3nt: TGTGCCAGCAGAACCGGACTAGTGGGAGGTTGGGAGACCCAGTACTTC

d_gene: TRBD1
j_gene: TRBJ2-3
len: 16
abundance: few
v_gene: TRBV5-4
CDR3aa: CASSFPTGGYMDTQYF
CDR3nt: TGTGCCAGCAGCTTCCCGACAGGGGGCTACATGGATACGCAGTATTTT

d_gene: .
j_gene: TRBJ1-4
len: 15
abundance: .
v_gene: TRBV28
CDR3aa: CVSIPTGYYNEKLFF
CDR3nt: TGTGTCAGCATTCCCACGGGATATTATAATGAAAAACTGTTTTTT

d_gene: .
j_gene: TRBJ2-3
len: 14
abundance: .
v_gene: TRBV11-1
CDR3aa: CASRLRQRAVESHF
CDR3nt: TGTGCCAGCAGATTAAGGCAACGTGCAGTAGAGTCTCACTTT

d_gene: .
j_gene: TRBJ1-2
len: 16
abundance: .
v_gene: TRBV6-5
CDR3aa: CASSYSGSFPSDGYTF
CDR3nt: TGTGCCAGCAGTTACAGCGGGTCCTTTCCGTCGGATGGCTACACCTTC

d_gene: .
j_gene: TRBJ2-1
len: 13
abundance: many
v_gene: TRBV14
CDR3aa: CASSQRYGNEQFF
CDR3nt: TGTGCCAGCAGCCAAAGGTATGGGAATGAGCAGTTCTTC

d_gene: TRBD1
j_gene: TRBJ1-2
len: 13
abundance: many
v_gene: TRBV6-5
CDR3aa: CASSYSQGRGYTF
CDR3nt: TGTGCCAGCAGTTACTCACAGGGGCGGGGCTACACCTTC

d_gene: TRBD1
j_gene: TRBJ2-5
len: 13
abundance: once
v_gene: TRBV29-1
CDR3aa: CSAGTGSRETQYF
CDR3nt: TGCAGCGCCGGGACAGGGAGCCGAGAGACCCAGTACTTC

d_gene: .
j_gene: TRBJ2-2
len: 15
abundance: .
v_gene: TRBV11-1
CDR3aa: CTSTLRAGGSGELFF
CDR3nt: TGTACCAGCACTTTGAGGGCCGGGGGATCCGGGGAGCTGTTTTTT

d_gene: TRBD2
j_gene: TRBJ2-7
len: 14
abundance: .
v_gene: TRBV19
CDR3aa: CASSMGTRTYEQYF
CDR3nt: TGTGCCAGTAGTATGGGGACTAGGACCTACGAGCAGTACTTC

d_gene: .
j_gene: TRBJ2-7
len: 14
abundance: .
v_gene: TRBV11-3
CDR3aa: CATRAARCDDEQYF
CDR3nt: TGTGCCACCAGGGCTGCCAGGTGTGACGATGAGCAGTACTTC

d_gene: .
j_gene: TRBJ1-1
len: 14
abundance: .
v_gene: TRBV11-2
CDR3aa: CAGSLDSLDTEAFF
CDR3nt: TGTGCCGGCAGCTTAGACAGTTTGGACACTGAAGCTTTCTTT

d_gene: .
j_gene: TRBJ2-1
len: 15
abundance: .
v_gene: TRBV12-3/TRBV12-4
CDR3aa: CASTITGSLAYEQFF
CDR3nt: TGTGCCAGCACCATCACAGGGTCCCTTGCCTATGAGCAGTTCTTC

d_gene: TRBD1
j_gene: TRBJ1-2
len: 14
abundance: few
v_gene: TRBV5-6
CDR3aa: CASSVYDRVYGYTF
CDR3nt: TGTGCCAGCAGCGTGTATGACAGGGTCTATGGCTACACCTTC

d_gene: TRBD2
j_gene: TRBJ2-5
len: 18
abundance: .
v_gene: TRBV28
CDR3aa: CASILRRSASGGSETQYF
CDR3nt: TGTGCCAGCATTTTACGCAGGTCGGCTAGCGGGGGTAGTGAGACCCAGTACTTC

d_gene: .
j_gene: TRBJ2-1
len: 12
abundance: .
v_gene: TRBV28
CDR3aa: CASKSTSNEQFF
CDR3nt: TGTGCCAGCAAGTCGACAAGCAATGAGCAGTTCTTC

d_gene: .
j_gene: TRBJ2-3
len: 14
abundance: once
v_gene: TRBV12-3/TRBV12-4
CDR3aa: CTSSFSEGADTQYF
CDR3nt: TGTACCAGCAGTTTCTCCGAAGGCGCAGATACGCAGTATTTT

d_gene: .
j_gene: TRBJ1-2
len: 13
abundance: .
v_gene: TRBV5-1
CDR3aa: CASSMDGNYGYTF
CDR3nt: TGCGCCAGCAGCATGGACGGTAACTATGGCTATACCTTC

d_gene: TRBD2
j_gene: TRBJ2-2
len: 15
abundance: .
v_gene: TRBV11-2
CDR3aa: CGSSPLRLASGELFF
CDR3nt: TGTGGCAGCAGCCCCCTCCGACTAGCTTCAGGGGAGCTGTTTTTT

d_gene: .
j_gene: TRBJ2-2
len: 14
abundance: .
v_gene: TRBV11-2
CDR3aa: CASSLHPNTGELSF
CDR3nt: TGTGCCAGCAGCTTACACCCGAACACCGGGGAGCTGTCTTTC

d_gene: .
j_gene: TRBJ2-7
len: 15
abundance: few
v_gene: TRBV5-1
CDR3aa: CASSSQVPPGDEQYF
CDR3nt: TGCGCCAGCAGCTCACAGGTCCCACCGGGGGACGAGCAGTACTTC

d_gene: .
j_gene: TRBJ2-7
len: 15
abundance: .
v_gene: TRBV5-4
CDR3aa: CASSTGGSSSYEQYF
CDR3nt: TGTGCCAGCAGTACTGGAGGCTCCAGCTCCTACGAGCAGTACTTC

d_gene: TRBD2
j_gene: TRBJ2-2
len: 16
abundance: once
v_gene: TRBV11-2
CDR3aa: CVNSLRLAGDAGELFF
CDR3nt: TGTGTCAACAGCTTGCGACTAGCGGGAGATGCGGGGGAGCTGTTTTTT

d_gene: TRBD2
j_gene: TRBJ2-2
len: 17
abundance: many
v_gene: TRBV4-1
CDR3aa: CASSQEGLAGGTGELFF
CDR3nt: TGCGCCAGCAGCCAAGAGGGGCTAGCGGGAGGCACCGGGGAGCTGTTTTTT

d_gene: TRBD1
j_gene: TRBJ2-1
len: 15
abundance: many
v_gene: TRBV6-1
CDR3aa: CASTLDRGSYNEQFF
CDR3nt: TGTGCCAGCACTCTGGACAGGGGGTCCTACAATGAGCAGTTCTTC

d_gene: TRBD1
j_gene: TRBJ1-1
len: 14
abundance: .
v_gene: TRBV12-3/TRBV12-4
CDR3aa: CADSRRTGLTEAFF
CDR3nt: TGTGCCGACAGCCGTCGGACAGGACTCACTGAAGCTTTCTTT

d_gene: .
j_gene: TRBJ2-2
len: 13
abundance: few
v_gene: TRBV28
CDR3aa: CASSLAHTGELFF
CDR3nt: TGTGCCAGCAGTTTAGCCCACACCGGGGAGCTGTTTTTT

d_gene: TRBD1
j_gene: TRBJ1-5
len: 16
abundance: few
v_gene: TRBV28
CDR3aa: CASDFFLDRANQPQHF
CDR3nt: TGTGCCAGCGACTTTTTCCTGGACAGGGCAAATCAGCCCCAGCATTTT